The source of this T cell receptor (beta chain) is a study of OX40 agonist ivuxolimab in advanced cancers. Points from the study as a whole: The study found that CD8+ T cells averaged more expanded clones than CD4+. At 0.1 to 3.0 mg/kg, CD4+ and CD8+ blood T cells expanded clonally by week 6.

TCRdb's copy holds only in-frame clones and misses some; the assay was immunoSEQ multiplex PCR. The sample consists of around 100,000 clones, about 91% of them appearing once. This CDR3 has 15 residues. Germline CDR1 is MGHRA and CDR2 is YSYEKL. Trimming took off 1 base at V and 3 bases at J, with 12 bases between the two ends. About this clone: What it recognizes is unknown.

The source of this sequence is an adult with an advanced solid tumor such as melanoma, head and neck, liver or kidney cancer. This sample comprised CD4+ or CD8+ T cells sorted from blood, obtained in a trial of the OX40 agonist ivuxolimab. The J gene is TRBJ2-5, the V gene TRBV4-1; unclear D gene. The CDR3 loop is CASSQVGKRKETQYF. DNA of the CDR3: TGCGCCAGCAGCCAAGTTGGCAAACGAAAAGAGACCCAGTACTTC.